Listed below are T cell receptor beta chains from one sample, sequenced in a study of OX40 agonist ivuxolimab in advanced cancers. TCRdb's copy holds only in-frame clones and misses some; the assay was immunoSEQ multiplex PCR. The sample records 43,000 or so clones, approximately 83% being singletons. The sequencing here drew on CD4+ or CD8+ T cells sorted from blood, taken in a trial of the OX40 agonist ivuxolimab. The receptors come from an adult with an advanced solid tumor such as melanoma, head and neck, liver or kidney cancer. The CDR3 runs from the conserved cysteine through the conserved F or W. Fields, in order: J gene, D gene, clone size, V gene, CDR3 DNA, CDR3 protein. The D gene is left open where the match is weak. Clone size appears in some rows only: once, few, many, or a class for an expanded clone.

J gene: TRBJ1-5
D gene: .
clone size: .
V gene: TRBV20-1
CDR3 DNA: TGCAGTGCTGGTAATCAGCCCCAGCATTTT
CDR3 protein: CSAGNQPQHF

J gene: TRBJ2-1
D gene: TRBD2
clone size: .
V gene: TRBV10-2
CDR3 DNA: TGCGCCACCCATGGGACTAGCGGCAACAATGAGCAGTTCTTC
CDR3 protein: CATHGTSGNNEQFF

J gene: TRBJ1-1
D gene: TRBD1
clone size: .
V gene: TRBV7-2
CDR3 DNA: TGTGCCAGCAGCTTAGACAGGGGGAACACTGAAGCTTTCTTT
CDR3 protein: CASSLDRGNTEAFF

J gene: TRBJ2-7
D gene: TRBD1
clone size: .
V gene: TRBV28
CDR3 DNA: TGTGCCAGCAGTCCCTCAGGTTGGGACAGGGGCTCCTACGAGCAGTACTTC
CDR3 protein: CASSPSGWDRGSYEQYF

J gene: TRBJ1-5
D gene: .
clone size: .
V gene: TRBV19
CDR3 DNA: TGTGCCAGTAGGAGAGACTATGGAGGGGAACAGCCCCAGCATTTT
CDR3 protein: CASRRDYGGEQPQHF

J gene: TRBJ2-3
D gene: .
clone size: .
V gene: TRBV19
CDR3 DNA: TGTGCCAGTAGCACAGGACCCCAGGGGACAGATACGCAGTATTTT
CDR3 protein: CASSTGPQGTDTQYF

J gene: TRBJ2-7
D gene: TRBD1
clone size: few
V gene: TRBV18
CDR3 DNA: TGTGCCAGCTCACCACAGGGGGCAAACGAGCAGTACTTC
CDR3 protein: CASSPQGANEQYF

J gene: TRBJ2-1
D gene: .
clone size: .
V gene: TRBV4-2
CDR3 DNA: TGTGCCAGCAGCCAAGTAATTCTAGCGCGTAATGAGCAGTTCTTC
CDR3 protein: CASSQVILARNEQFF

J gene: TRBJ1-2
D gene: TRBD1
clone size: .
V gene: TRBV7-8
CDR3 DNA: TGTGCCAGCAGCTTATCTTGGCAGGGGGAGGGCTACACCTTC
CDR3 protein: CASSLSWQGEGYTF

J gene: TRBJ2-1
D gene: TRBD2
clone size: .
V gene: TRBV5-1
CDR3 DNA: TGCGCCAGCAGCCGGGGGACTAGCGGGAGGCCCGGAGCTGAGCAGTTCTTC
CDR3 protein: CASSRGTSGRPGAEQFF

J gene: TRBJ1-3
D gene: .
clone size: once
V gene: TRBV6-4
CDR3 DNA: TGTGCCATCGGTGACGTCAGCTCTGGAAACACCATATATTTT
CDR3 protein: CAIGDVSSGNTIYF

J gene: TRBJ2-7
D gene: TRBD2
clone size: .
V gene: TRBV6-1
CDR3 DNA: TGTGCCAGCAGTTCCGGCGGGAGGCTCCTCTACGAGCAGTACTTC
CDR3 protein: CASSSGGRLLYEQYF

J gene: TRBJ2-3
D gene: TRBD2
clone size: .
V gene: TRBV7-2
CDR3 DNA: TGTGCCAGCAGCTTATTAGCGGGAGGGGGCACAGATACGCAGTATTTT
CDR3 protein: CASSLLAGGGTDTQYF

J gene: TRBJ1-2
D gene: TRBD1
clone size: .
V gene: TRBV7-3
CDR3 DNA: TGTGCCAGCAGCTTTGCGCAGGGGGCTGGCTACACCTTC
CDR3 protein: CASSFAQGAGYTF

J gene: TRBJ2-1
D gene: TRBD1
clone size: .
V gene: TRBV11-2
CDR3 DNA: TGTGCCAGCAGCTTAAATCCAGGGGGCCCGGATGAGCAGTTCTTC
CDR3 protein: CASSLNPGGPDEQFF

J gene: TRBJ2-7
D gene: .
clone size: few
V gene: TRBV7-2
CDR3 DNA: TGTGCCAGCAGCTTAGGCGTCGGATCTACGAAGCAGTACTTC
CDR3 protein: CASSLGVGSTKQYF

J gene: TRBJ1-5
D gene: .
clone size: .
V gene: TRBV5-6
CDR3 DNA: TGTGCCAGCAGCCAACGGTTCGGGGCTAAGCAGCCCCAGCATTTT
CDR3 protein: CASSQRFGAKQPQHF

J gene: TRBJ1-1
D gene: .
clone size: .
V gene: TRBV2
CDR3 DNA: TGTGCCAGCAGTGAAGCGGCGGACAAGAACACTGAAGCTTTCTTT
CDR3 protein: CASSEAADKNTEAFF

J gene: TRBJ2-3
D gene: .
clone size: few
V gene: TRBV5-1
CDR3 DNA: TGCGCCAGCGTCCTTTTTGGACCCTACACAGATACGCAGTATTTT
CDR3 protein: CASVLFGPYTDTQYF

J gene: TRBJ1-3
D gene: .
clone size: .
V gene: TRBV6-1
CDR3 DNA: TGTGCCAGCAGTGGGGGCCGAGGGGCTGGAAACACCATATATTTT
CDR3 protein: CASSGGRGAGNTIYF

J gene: TRBJ2-2
D gene: .
clone size: .
V gene: TRBV12-5
CDR3 DNA: TGTGCTAGTGGTTTGGTAATGGAAACGAACACCGGGGAGCTGTTTTTT
CDR3 protein: CASGLVMETNTGELFF

J gene: TRBJ2-2
D gene: .
clone size: .
V gene: TRBV6-4
CDR3 DNA: TGTGCCAGCAGTGAGAGGGGGTCCGGGGAGCTGTTTTTT
CDR3 protein: CASSERGSGELFF

J gene: TRBJ1-1
D gene: TRBD1
clone size: .
V gene: TRBV7-9
CDR3 DNA: TGTGCCAGCAGCTTAGGGACAGGGAACACTGAAGCTTTCTTT
CDR3 protein: CASSLGTGNTEAFF

J gene: TRBJ2-3
D gene: TRBD1
clone size: .
V gene: TRBV11-1
CDR3 DNA: TGTGCCAGCAGCCAGGGACAGGGCGGCACAGATACGCAGTATTTT
CDR3 protein: CASSQGQGGTDTQYF

J gene: TRBJ1-5
D gene: .
clone size: few
V gene: TRBV23-1
CDR3 DNA: TGCGCCAGCACTCATAGCAATCAGCCCCAGCATTTT
CDR3 protein: CASTHSNQPQHF

J gene: TRBJ2-3
D gene: TRBD2
clone size: .
V gene: TRBV6-1
CDR3 DNA: TGTGCCAGCAGTCGCGGGGGAAGCACAGATACGCAGTATTTT
CDR3 protein: CASSRGGSTDTQYF